The T cell receptor (beta chain) described here comes from a study of blood T cell repertoires in COVID-19. About the study: The origin of the acute and convalescent COVID-19 samples was the United States, Italy and Spain.

Enrolment of Seattle patients took place during active infection, and they were followed longitudinally. The CDR3 has 14 amino acids. Germline CDR1 KGHSH, CDR2 LQKENI. The germline V and J ends were trimmed by 3 bases and 2 bases, with 8 bases remaining between them. Here immunoSEQ multiplex PCR was the method, and the copy in TCRdb shows in-frame clones only, minus some. The sample has 300,000 to 450,000 clones, about 92% seen once. The V gene is TRBV18, the J gene TRBJ1-3; D is ambiguous. This TCR was recovered from an older woman with COVID-19, enrolled during active disease. The sequenced sample was peripheral blood. The CDR3 region has the DNA TGTGCCAGCTCACCCGAGTATGCTGGAAACACCATATATTTT. This encodes CASSPEYAGNTIYF.